This TCR delta chain is drawn from a study of fetal and pediatric gammadelta thymocytes (dated by TCRdb to 2021 to 2024). As for the study more broadly: Previously published data and newly generated, unpublished data were combined in the bulk gammadelta thymocyte repertoires, which were used to strengthen a single-cell study of gammadelta thymocyte development. The bulk gammadelta thymocyte repertoire set covered 10 or so subjects in total, 3 fetal thymus donors and 7 pediatric thymus donors. Bulk gammadelta thymocyte repertoires combined previously published data (refs 27,28) with unpublished data. Bulk TCR repertoire data were added to increase subject numbers and strengthen the CDR3 publicity analysis. The study at large found these results: Compared with post-natal repertoires, fetal gammadelta thymocyte repertoires had previously been reported to be enriched for TRDV2, TRGV8 and TRGV9 usage, low N additions and public CDR3s.

For staining, thymocytes received Zombie NIR viability dye along with antibodies against CD3 (UCHT1), TCRgammadelta (11F2), TCRVgamma9 (IMMU360) and TCRVdelta2 (IMMU389). Bulk TRD and TRG CDR3 repertoires were produced separately from sorted Vgamma9Vdelta2 and nonVgamma9Vdelta2 gammadelta thymocytes taken from human fetal and pediatric thymuses. Pediatric thymus tissue was collected in Belgium from children having cardiac surgery. The ages of the pediatric thymus donors in the study ranged between roughly 1 and 11 years. Thymic cell suspensions from fetal and post-natal thymuses were prepared as previously described. Vgamma9Vdelta2 thymocytes were sorted as CD3+ gammadeltaTCR+ Vgamma9+ Vdelta2+ cells. A FACS Aria III cell sorter (BD Biosciences) was used to carry out the cell sorting. Points on this clone: It lacks a known antigen. No quality values exist for individual bases; no much larger clone is one base distant.

The CDR3 spans 21 residues, from the cysteine through the phenylalanine. Just the 63-base CDR3 DNA is kept, in frame starting at base 1. CDR1 is given as GEAIGNYY and CDR2 as EKD, both from the germline V gene. Germline trimming: 3 bases from V, 5 bases from J; junction bases outside gene matches: 23. TCRdb names Illumina MiSeq as the instrument used. The study's own analysis went as follows. For publicity analysis, the Vgamma9Vdelta2 and nonVgamma9Vdelta2 bulk CDR3 files were merged for each subject into one combined repertoire per subject. Using base R and dplyr, CDR3 publicity was scored on a scale from 0 to 19 by checking each amino acid sequence across 9 single-cell datasets and over nine bulk repertoires. The public reads were reprocessed by TCRdb using CATT, and rows of matching DNA were later combined. These V and J calls derive from TCRdb rather than the authors' analysis. The sample has about 620 delta-chain clones on record, roughly 33% of them singletons. Roughly 20% of the sample comes from the top ten.

The chain was built from TRDV2 and TRDJ2, with 10 middle bases fitting TRDD3. Since TCRdb gives no J gene, matching the DNA to germline was used here to assign it. This TCR was sampled from a child who underwent cardiac surgery and was recorded as healthy. Sequencing input: Vgamma9Vdelta2 gamma-delta T cells from the thymus. The cell subset or site label for this specimen denotes: sorted CD3+gammadeltaTCR+Vgamma9+Vdelta2+ thymocytes. Here the CDR3 is given as CACDHRPVLLPLLGDTAQLFF. The nucleotide sequence is TGTGCCTGTGACCACCGCCCAGTCCTTTTGCCGTTACTGGGGGATACAGCACAACTCTTCTTT.